This TCR beta chain was documented in a study of T cells in Graves' hyperthyroidism and ophthalmopathy. At the level of the study: Peripheral blood collection took place at initial diagnosis, before any treatment. Findings and limits, study-wide: Ophthalmopathy, which appeared later, was predicted by the model a median around 6.9 months before onset.

Amplification targeted TCR beta CDR3 regions from RNA transcripts. RT-PCR in the first round (using the HTBI primer set) targeted the TCR CDR3. TCRdb re-called the multiplex PCR reads with MiXCR, one entry per CDR3 protein. The table has tens of thousands of distinct CDR3 sequences, around 50% seen once. Orbital computed tomography, thyroid ultrasound, serum thyroxine and TRAb, and clinical symptoms together informed the diagnoses. PBMCs were derived from under 13 ml fresh peripheral blood. On this clonotype: Its antigen remains unknown.

The TCR comes from a woman aged 60-70 years with Graves' ophthalmopathy. Sequenced sample: blood.

The DNA of the CDR3 is TGTGCCAGTAGTATTGGGGCTAGCGGGATGTCAGATACGCAGTTCTTC. This gives the protein CASSIGASGMSDTQFF. The chain uses TRBV19 and TRBJ2-1; 9 bases are shared with TRBD2. This CDR3 is built from 16 residues. J gave up 12 bases and V 3 bases, and 15 bases lay outside the gene matches. CDR1 LNHDA and CDR2 SQIVND come from the germline V gene (reference sequence).